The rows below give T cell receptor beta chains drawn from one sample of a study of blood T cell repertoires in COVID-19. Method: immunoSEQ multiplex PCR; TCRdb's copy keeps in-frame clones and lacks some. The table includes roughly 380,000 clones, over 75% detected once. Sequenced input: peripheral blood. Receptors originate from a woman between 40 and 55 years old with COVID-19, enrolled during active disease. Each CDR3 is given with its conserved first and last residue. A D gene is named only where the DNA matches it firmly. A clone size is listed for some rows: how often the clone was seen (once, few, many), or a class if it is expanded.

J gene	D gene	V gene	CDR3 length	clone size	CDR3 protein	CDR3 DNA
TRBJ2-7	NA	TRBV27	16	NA	CASSLSSAKSLYEQYF	TGTGCCAGCAGTTTATCCTCCGCCAAAAGCCTCTACGAGCAGTACTTC
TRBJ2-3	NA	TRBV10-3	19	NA	CAIRPGQGAASGRTDTQYF	TGTGCCATCAGGCCTGGACAGGGGGCGGCTAGCGGGAGAACAGATACGCAGTATTTT
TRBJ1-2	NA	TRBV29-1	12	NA	CSVEPGGYGYTF	TGCAGCGTTGAACCGGGAGGCTATGGCTACACCTTC
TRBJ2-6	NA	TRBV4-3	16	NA	CASSLSSGTGANVLTF	TGCGCCAGCAGCCTTTCGTCGGGTACTGGGGCCAACGTCCTGACTTTC
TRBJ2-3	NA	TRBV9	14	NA	CASSSRQRTDTQYF	TGTGCCAGCAGCTCCCGACAGCGCACAGATACGCAGTATTTT
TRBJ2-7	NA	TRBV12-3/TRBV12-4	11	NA	CASRQGHEQYF	TGTGCCAGCAGGCAGGGCCACGAGCAGTACTTC
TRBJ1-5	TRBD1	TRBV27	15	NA	CASSLSFTGEGPQHF	TGTGCCAGCAGTTTATCGTTCACAGGGGAAGGGCCCCAGCATTTT
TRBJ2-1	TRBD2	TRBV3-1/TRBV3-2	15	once	CASSPGLASGNEQFF	TGTGCCAGCAGCCCGGGACTAGCGTCAGGCAATGAGCAGTTCTTC
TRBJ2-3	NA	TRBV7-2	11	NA	CASSLGGGRYF	TGTGCCAGCAGCCTCGGAGGGGGCAGGTATTTT
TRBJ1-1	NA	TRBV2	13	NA	CASSGGVGTEAFF	TGTGCCAGCAGTGGGGGAGTGGGTACTGAAGCTTTCTTT
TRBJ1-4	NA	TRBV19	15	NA	CASSIAGTTNEKLFF	TGTGCCAGTAGTATCGCAGGGACAACTAATGAAAAACTGTTTTTT
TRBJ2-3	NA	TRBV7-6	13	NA	CASSYGLSDTQYF	TGTGCCAGCAGCTACGGACTCTCAGATACGCAGTATTTT
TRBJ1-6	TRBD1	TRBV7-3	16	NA	CASSPTGGKYNSPLHF	TGTGCCAGCAGCCCGACAGGGGGCAAGTATAATTCACCCCTCCACTTT
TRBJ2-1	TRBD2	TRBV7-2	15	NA	CASSLGLASYNEQFF	TGTGCCAGCAGCTTAGGACTAGCGTCCTACAATGAGCAGTTCTTC
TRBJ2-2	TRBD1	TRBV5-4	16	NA	CASSLDSGGIAGELFF	TGTGCCAGCAGCTTGGACTCAGGGGGCATCGCCGGGGAGCTGTTTTTT
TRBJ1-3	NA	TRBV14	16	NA	CASSQELTVSGNTIYF	TGTGCCAGCAGCCAAGAACTGACAGTCTCTGGAAACACCATATATTTT
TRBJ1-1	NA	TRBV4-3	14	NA	CASSQVMGQGEAFF	TGCGCCAGCAGCCAAGTAATGGGACAAGGTGAAGCTTTCTTT
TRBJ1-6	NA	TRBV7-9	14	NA	CASSFVQANSPLHF	TGTGCCAGCAGCTTTGTGCAGGCTAATTCACCCCTCCACTTT
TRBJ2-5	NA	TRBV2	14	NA	CASRAGLVQETQYF	TGTGCCAGCAGGGCGGGACTGGTCCAAGAGACCCAGTACTTC
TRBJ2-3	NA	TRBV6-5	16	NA	CASSYGTLPHTDTQYF	TGTGCCAGCAGTTACGGTACTCTCCCCCACACAGATACGCAGTATTTT
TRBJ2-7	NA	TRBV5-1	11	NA	CASSLVGEQYF	TGCGCCAGCAGCTTGGTCGGCGAGCAGTACTTC
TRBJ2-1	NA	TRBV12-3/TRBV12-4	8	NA	CASSSQFF	TGTGCCAGCAGTTCTCAGTTCTTC
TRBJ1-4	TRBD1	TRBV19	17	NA	CASSIRGPGTGSEKLFF	TGTGCCAGTAGTATAAGGGGCCCCGGGACAGGGTCTGAAAAACTGTTTTTT
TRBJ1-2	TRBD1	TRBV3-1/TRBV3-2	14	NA	CASSQTQGADGYTF	TGTGCCAGCAGCCAAACACAGGGGGCCGATGGCTACACCTTC
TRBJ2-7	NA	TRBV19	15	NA	CASSISRGRGSEQYF	TGTGCCAGTAGTATCTCCAGGGGGCGCGGGAGCGAGCAGTACTTC
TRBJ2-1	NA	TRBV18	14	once	CASSPPNNYNEQFF	TGTGCCAGCTCACCACCGAACAACTACAATGAGCAGTTCTTC
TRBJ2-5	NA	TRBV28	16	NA	CASSPGSSLQGETQYF	TGTGCCAGCAGTCCGGGCTCGTCCCTTCAGGGAGAGACCCAGTACTTC
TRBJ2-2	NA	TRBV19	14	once	CASIPTPLAGELFF	TGTGCCAGTATACCCACACCGCTAGCGGGGGAGCTGTTTTTT